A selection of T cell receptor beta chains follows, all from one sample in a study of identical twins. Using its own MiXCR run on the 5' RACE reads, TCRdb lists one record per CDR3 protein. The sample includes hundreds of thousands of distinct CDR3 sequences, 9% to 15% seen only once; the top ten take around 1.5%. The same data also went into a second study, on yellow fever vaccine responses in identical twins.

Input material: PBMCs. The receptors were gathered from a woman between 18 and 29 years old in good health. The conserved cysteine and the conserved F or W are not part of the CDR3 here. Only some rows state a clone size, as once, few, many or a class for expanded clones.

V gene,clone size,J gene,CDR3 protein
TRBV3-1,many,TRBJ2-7,ASSDLPGQGYEQY
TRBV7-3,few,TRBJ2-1,ASSSRKGQGNEQF
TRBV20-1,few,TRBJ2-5,SASGDYQETQY
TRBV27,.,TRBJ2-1,ASSLLGAREQF
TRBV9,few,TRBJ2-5,ASSGGAYQETQY
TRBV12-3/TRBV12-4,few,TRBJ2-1,ASRTSGRAYNEQF
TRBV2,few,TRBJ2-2,ASSEGARWGTGELF
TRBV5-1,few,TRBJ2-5,ASSWNSGRMEETQY
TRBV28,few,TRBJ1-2,ASSPPGQGGGYT
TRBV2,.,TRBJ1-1,ASVSSGSPNTEAF
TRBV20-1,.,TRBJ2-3,SARDRASGRRKDTQY
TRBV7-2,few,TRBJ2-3,ASSLGWRGSDTQY
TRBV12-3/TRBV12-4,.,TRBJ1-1,ASSLAPSGYTEAF
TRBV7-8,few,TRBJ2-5,ASSLSGASQETQY
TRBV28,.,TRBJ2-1,ASSTSGTGHYNEQF
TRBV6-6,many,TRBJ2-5,ASSKLLQETQY
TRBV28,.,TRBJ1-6,ASMEGPRSPLH
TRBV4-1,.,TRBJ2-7,ASSQEGQEFYEQY
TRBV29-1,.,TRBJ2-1,SVEDGHSYNEQF
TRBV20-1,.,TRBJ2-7,SARDGTSGSKEQY
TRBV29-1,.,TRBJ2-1,SVTGTGPYNEQF
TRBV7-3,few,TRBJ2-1,ASSLYTSSYNEQF
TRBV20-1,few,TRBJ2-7,SARGLTVYEQY
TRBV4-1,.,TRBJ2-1,ASSQPLAGGPVYTF
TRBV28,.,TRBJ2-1,ASSLFRQGMGYNEQF
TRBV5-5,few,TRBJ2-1,ASSRVGEPYNEQF
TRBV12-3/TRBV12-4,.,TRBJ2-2,ANSDSNTGELF
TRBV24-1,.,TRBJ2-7,ATKGLAGPYEQY
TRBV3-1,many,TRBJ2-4,ASSRTGTSVNIQY
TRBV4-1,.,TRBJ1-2,ASSPPGQLNYGYT
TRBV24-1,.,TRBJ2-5,ATSDGREVRQETQY
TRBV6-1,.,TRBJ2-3,ASSQRDPSTDTQY
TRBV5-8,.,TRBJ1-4,ASSSSTGGHEKLF
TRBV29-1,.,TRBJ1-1,SVEGGMAEAF
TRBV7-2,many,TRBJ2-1,ASSLNPGGPIF
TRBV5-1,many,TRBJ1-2,ASSLGGDVRYT
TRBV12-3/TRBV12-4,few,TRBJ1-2,ASSLELYLGYT
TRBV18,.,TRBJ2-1,ASSRTGSAAYNEQF
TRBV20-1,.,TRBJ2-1,SARERDRDYNEQF
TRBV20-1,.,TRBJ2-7,SAGLAGDEQY
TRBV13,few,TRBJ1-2,ASSATIRDRDTYGYT
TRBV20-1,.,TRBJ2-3,SARRDRALTDTQY
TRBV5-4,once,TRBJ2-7,ASSARGFAYEQY
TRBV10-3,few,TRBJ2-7,AISARLAESSYEQY
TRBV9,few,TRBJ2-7,ASSGGTGEQY